The clone carrying this TCR beta chain turned up a few times. These data belong to a study of blood T cell repertoires in COVID-19. Study-level information: The United States, Italy and Spain supplied acute and convalescent COVID-19 samples. T cells, B-cell-depleted T cells, or PBMCs provided the cDNA or gDNA that served as material.

Original handling: Amplification of reference gene primers provided the estimated nucleated cell counts. Some clones are missing from TCRdb's copy, which holds only in-frame ones; the method was immunoSEQ multiplex PCR. That table gives V, J and clone size, and the DNA gave D and trimming. There are over 120,000 clones in the sample; about 76% occur only once, and around 8.2% lies in the top ten. Germline CDR1 and CDR2: MDHEN and SYDVKM. The ends were cut back, 8 bases at V and 0 bases at J, with 16 bases in the middle. The CDR3 has 15 residues. The chain carries TRBV28 and TRBJ1-1; no definite D call. The receptor was isolated from a human donor in a cohort sampled during active COVID-19. The specimen was peripheral blood. This chain's CDR3 is CASREWRSMNTEAFF. CDR3 in DNA: TGTGCCAGCCGTGAATGGCGGAGCATGAACACTGAAGCTTTCTTT. Full variable domain (remainder filled in from reference TRBV28 and TRBJ1-1): DVKVTQSSRYLVKRTGEKVFLECVQDMDHENMFWYRQDPGLGLRLIYFSYDVKMKEKGDIPEGYSVSREKKERFSLILESASTNQTSMYLCASREWRSMNTEAFFGQGTRLTVV.